Below are 22 T cell receptor beta chains sequenced from a single sample in a study of CD8 T cells in ankylosing spondylitis. TCRdb fed the 5' RACE reads into MiXCR, producing one record per CDR3 protein. The repertoire holds about 240,000 distinct CDR3 sequences, with roughly 10% as singletons. Sequenced sample: blood, either unsorted or a sorted T cell fraction (not recorded which). Every receptor here comes from a male donor with ankylosing spondylitis or in good health (not recorded which).

This clonotype has ten or more counts. The J gene is TRBJ2-7, the V gene TRBV20-1, with D tentatively TRBD1 or TRBD2 (7 bases each). CDR1 and CDR2 from the germline V gene are DFQATT and SNEGSKA (reference sequence). The CDR3 runs 16 residues. Trimming took off 0 bases at V and 4 bases at J, with 19 bases between the two ends. DNA of the CDR3: TGCAGTGCTAGAGATGGGGAGGGGGCGACGTGGTACGAGCAGTACTTC. Translation gives CSARDGEGATWYEQYF.

The chain couples TRBV12-5 to TRBJ2-1; TRBD1 might be the D (6 bases). Between the trimmed V and J ends, which lost 1 base and 0 bases, there was a span of 10 bases. Germline lookup yields CDR1 LGHNT and CDR2 FRNRAP. The CDR3 length is 16 residues. In DNA form, the CDR3 reads TGTGCTAGTGGTTTGGCTTGGGGGCCCTCCTACAATGAGCAGTTCTTC. This translates into CASGLAWGPSYNEQFF.

This clonotype was seen at least ten times. The chain employs TRBV3-1 and TRBJ2-5; tentative D call: TRBD2 (5 bases). CDR3 length equals 14 residues. Germline V gene lookup returns CDR1 LGHDT and CDR2 YNNKEL (reference sequence). Trimming stripped 3 bases from V and 2 bases from J, with 10 bases between. The CDR3 nucleotides read TGTGCCAGCAGCCACCCGAGAGGGCAAGAGACCCAGTACTTC. Translation: CASSHPRGQETQYF.

There are many counts of this clonotype. This chain joins TRBV27 and TRBJ2-3, with 7 bases aligning to TRBD1. Germline CDR1 is MNHEY and CDR2 is SMNVEV (reference sequence). V lost 6 bases and J lost 5; bases outside the gene matches: 8. CDR3 length equals 14 residues. The CDR3 coding sequence is TGTGCCAGCAGAAGGACAGGTAGTAAAGATACGCAGTATTTT. Its protein product is CASRRTGSKDTQYF.

This clonotype appeared many times. This chain's CDR3 is CASSEWGTSGTDTQYF. The DNA of the CDR3 is TGTGCCAGCAGTGAATGGGGGACTAGCGGGACAGATACGCAGTATTTT. V usage is TRBV25-1 and J usage is TRBJ2-3, with 12 nucleotides matching TRBD2. V trimming: 1 base; J trimming: 3 bases; junction bases outside the gene matches: 2. Germline CDR1 is MGHDK and CDR2 is SYGVNS. This CDR3 region has 16 residues.

There are many counts of this clonotype. The rearrangement joins TRBV2 to TRBJ2-3; D is undetermined. Germline assignment: CDR1 SNHLY and CDR2 FYNNEI. CDR3 length equals 13 residues. V was trimmed by 11 bases and J by 5 bases, leaving 17 bases between them. The CDR3 sequence: CAGYYLTGDTQYF. In DNA, the CDR3 is TGTGCCGGATACTACCTGACGGGAGATACGCAGTATTTT.

This chain uses TRBV12-5 with TRBJ1-1, with 9 nucleotides matching TRBD1. Germline trimming cut 3 bases from V and 3 bases from J; bases unmatched to any gene: 11. CDR3 length: 17 amino acids. CDR1 is LGHNT and CDR2 is FRNRAP in the germline V gene. The CDR3 nucleotides are TGTGCTAGTGGTTTTTTCCGGGACAGGGCGGTCGACACTGAAGCTTTCTTT. Translated, it gives CASGFFRDRAVDTEAFF.

This clonotype was seen more than once but under ten times. V usage is TRBV5-1 and J usage is TRBJ2-5, with D hard to call. Trimming stripped 1 base from V and 1 base from J, with 11 bases between. Germline V CDR1 and CDR2: SGHRS, YFSETQ. The CDR3 sequence is 15 residues long. For the CDR3, the DNA is TGCGCCAGCAGCTTGAACCCACAAAGCCAAGAGACCCAGTACTTC. Its protein is CASSLNPQSQETQYF.

This clonotype was seen repeatedly, ten times or more. The chain recombines TRBV25-1 with TRBJ2-3; the D is unclear. The germline V gene encodes CDR1 MGHDK and CDR2 SYGVNS. V was shortened by 8 bases and J by 4 bases, with 7 bases between the two germline ends. The CDR3 consists of 11 residues. CDR3 in DNA: TGTGCCAGCCGGTATTCAGATACGCAGTATTTT. Translation: CASRYSDTQYF.

This clonotype has a count of ten or more. The V and J genes are TRBV29-1 and TRBJ2-7; D possibly corresponds to TRBD1 (5 bases). The V end lost 6 bases, the J end lost 5 bases, and 11 bases lay between the germline ends. CDR3 length: 11 amino acids. CDR1 and CDR2 from the germline V gene are SQVTM and ANQGSEA. CDR3 in DNA: TGCAGCGTGGCAGACAGCCACGAGCAGTACTTC. It translates to CSVADSHEQYF.

This clonotype was observed at least ten times. The chain links TRBV7-2 to TRBJ2-1; no clear D gene. Germline-derived CDR1 and CDR2 are SGHTA and FQGNSA. This CDR3 spans 13 amino acids. V was pared by 1 base and J by 9 bases, with 10 bases between. The CDR3 DNA reads TGTGCCAGCAGCTTAGACCGCCGTACTGAGCAGTTCTTC. Its translation: CASSLDRRTEQFF.

This clonotype was observed at least ten times. The chain has TRBV2 and TRBJ2-7; the D gene could be TRBD1 or TRBD2 (5 bases each). The germline CDR1 and CDR2 sequences are SNHLY and FYNNEI. Trimming left V 5 bases short and J 3 bases short, with 11 bases between. CDR3 length equals 13 residues. CDR3 protein: CASSSGQNYEQYF. The CDR3 coding sequence is TGTGCCAGCAGTTCGGGGCAGAACTACGAGCAGTACTTC.

Many counts were recorded for this clonotype. This chain connects TRBV6-1 to TRBJ2-1; 7 nucleotides agree with TRBD2. Germline assignment: CDR1 MNHNS and CDR2 SASEGT. The trim removed 5 bases at V and 2 bases at J, leaving 12 bases unmatched. The CDR3 is 17 amino acids. CDR3 in DNA: TGTGCCAGCAGTAAGACTAGCCGTCGGACTCCCTACAATGAGCAGTTCTTC. It encodes CASSKTSRRTPYNEQFF.

This chain connects TRBV5-1 to TRBJ2-7; 10 bases fit TRBD2. The V segment lost 5 bases and the J segment 5 bases; nucleotides outside the gene matches: 4. This CDR3 is 13 amino acids long. Germline V gene lookup returns CDR1 SGHRS and CDR2 YFSETQ. The CDR3 protein is CASRLAGAHEQYF. CDR3 coding DNA: TGCGCCAGCAGGCTAGCGGGAGCCCACGAGCAGTACTTC.

In this sample, this clonotype turned up many times. The CDR3 DNA reads as TGTGCCAGCAGGCCAACAGGGGGTTCCACTGAAGCTTTCTTT. Translation gives CASRPTGGSTEAFF. The chain combines TRBV6-1 with TRBJ1-1; 8 bases are shared with TRBD1. The CDR3 has 14 amino acids. The ends lost 6 bases at V and 4 bases at J; junction bases unmatched: 7. Germline lookup yields CDR1 MNHNS and CDR2 SASEGT.

V and J are TRBV7-9 and TRBJ2-7; TRBD1 might be the D (6 bases). V lost 6 bases and J 5 bases, leaving 14 bases between the germline ends. Germline V gives CDR1 SEHNR, CDR2 FQNEAQ (reference sequence). This CDR3 spans 13 amino acids. This CDR3 reads CASRPGTTDEQYF. The CDR3 DNA reads as TGTGCCAGCAGACCTGGGACAACCGACGAGCAGTACTTC.

CDR3 sequence: CASSLVLGGSTDTQYF. CDR3 bases: TGTGCCAGCAGCTTAGTTCTTGGCGGCAGCACAGATACGCAGTATTTT. The J gene is TRBJ2-3, the V gene TRBV7-9; no clear D gene. This CDR3 has 16 amino acids. Trimming pared 1 base from V and 0 bases from J, leaving 11 bases between. Germline V gene data show CDR1 as SEHNR and CDR2 as FQNEAQ (reference sequence).

This clonotype was observed at least ten times. The V and J genes are TRBV5-1 and TRBJ2-1; 7 bases agree with TRBD2. The ends lost 4 bases at V and 6 bases at J; junction bases unmatched: 7. This CDR3 has 14 residues. Looked up from germline, CDR1 is SGHRS and CDR2 is YFSETQ. The CDR3 spells CASSQTRTSNEQFF. CDR3 in DNA: TGCGCCAGCAGCCAAACCCGGACTAGCAATGAGCAGTTCTTC.

The gene calls are TRBV9 and TRBJ1-5; 9 bases align to TRBD1. V shed 2 bases, J shed 2 bases, and the junction held 5 bases outside the gene matches. CDR1 and CDR2 (germline): SGDLS, YYNGEE. This CDR3 has 16 amino acids. The CDR3 is CASSVGGQGGNQPQHF. As DNA, the CDR3 is TGTGCCAGCAGCGTTGGGGGACAGGGAGGCAATCAGCCCCAGCATTTT.

This clonotype was found many times. This sequence joins TRBV5-1 and TRBJ2-4; D may be TRBD2 (6 bases). Germline V gene sequence: CDR1 SGHRS, CDR2 YFSETQ. The CDR3 loop spans 14 amino acids. V was shortened by 0 bases and J by 5 bases, with 9 bases between the two germline ends. For the CDR3, the DNA is TGCGCCAGCAGCTTGGGGAGGGGACAAAACATTCAGTACTTC. It yields the protein CASSLGRGQNIQYF.

This clonotype was seen more than once but under ten times. This chain uses TRBV12-3 or TRBV12-4 with TRBJ2-1, with a weak D call TRBD1 (6 bases). The CDR3 consists of 16 residues. Trimming cost V 5 bases and J 2 bases, with 16 bases left between them. CDR3 amino acids: CASSPRGGPTYNEQFF. The CDR3 DNA reads TGTGCCAGCAGTCCCAGAGGGGGACCTACCTACAATGAGCAGTTCTTC.

This clonotype was seen ten or more times. This sequence joins TRBV10-3 and TRBJ2-2, with a weak D call TRBD2 (6 bases). The CDR3 runs 16 residues. From germline, CDR1 is ENHRY and CDR2 SYGVKD. Trimming took off 6 bases at V and 3 bases at J, with 17 bases between the two ends. The CDR3 DNA sequence: TGTGCCATCAGGACCCCGGGACTGATGGACACCGGGGAGCTGTTTTTT. Translation: CAIRTPGLMDTGELFF.